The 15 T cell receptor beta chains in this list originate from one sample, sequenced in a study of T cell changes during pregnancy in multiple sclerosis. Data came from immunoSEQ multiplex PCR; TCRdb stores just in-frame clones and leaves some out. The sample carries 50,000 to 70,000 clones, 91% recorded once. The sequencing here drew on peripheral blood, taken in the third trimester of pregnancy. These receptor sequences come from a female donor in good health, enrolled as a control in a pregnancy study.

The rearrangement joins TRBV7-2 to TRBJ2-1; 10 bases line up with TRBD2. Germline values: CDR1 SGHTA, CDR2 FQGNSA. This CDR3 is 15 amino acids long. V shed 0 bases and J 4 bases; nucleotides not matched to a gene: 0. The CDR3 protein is CASSLAGLAYNEQFF. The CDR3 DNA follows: TGTGCCAGCAGCTTAGCGGGACTAGCGTACAATGAGCAGTTCTTC.

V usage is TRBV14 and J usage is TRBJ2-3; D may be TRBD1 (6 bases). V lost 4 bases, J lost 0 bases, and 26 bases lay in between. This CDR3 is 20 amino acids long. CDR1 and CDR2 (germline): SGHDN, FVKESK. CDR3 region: CASSPNSPEWTEYSTDTQYF. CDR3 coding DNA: TGTGCCAGCAGCCCAAACTCCCCCGAATGGACAGAATATAGCACAGATACGCAGTATTTT.

CDR3 loop: CASSDQAEKLFF. CDR3 in DNA: TGTGCCAGCAGTGATCAAGCAGAAAAACTGTTTTTT. The chain recombines TRBV6-1 with TRBJ1-4; D is unresolved. The germline gives CDR1 MNHNS, CDR2 SASEGT. The CDR3 loop spans 12 amino acids. V shed 3 bases and J shed 8 bases, with 7 bases lying between them.

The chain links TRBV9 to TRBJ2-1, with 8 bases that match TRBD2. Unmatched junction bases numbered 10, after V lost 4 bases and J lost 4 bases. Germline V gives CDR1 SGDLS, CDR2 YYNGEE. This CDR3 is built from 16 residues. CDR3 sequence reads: CASSQGSGGRYNEQFF. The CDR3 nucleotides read TGTGCCAGCAGCCAGGGGTCGGGGGGGCGATACAATGAGCAGTTCTTC.

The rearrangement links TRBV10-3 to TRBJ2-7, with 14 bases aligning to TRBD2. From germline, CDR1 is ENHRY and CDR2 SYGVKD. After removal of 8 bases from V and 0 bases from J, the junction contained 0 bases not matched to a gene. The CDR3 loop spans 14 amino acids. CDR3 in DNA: TGTGCCATCGGGACTAGCGGGAGCTCCTACGAGCAGTACTTC. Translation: CAIGTSGSSYEQYF.

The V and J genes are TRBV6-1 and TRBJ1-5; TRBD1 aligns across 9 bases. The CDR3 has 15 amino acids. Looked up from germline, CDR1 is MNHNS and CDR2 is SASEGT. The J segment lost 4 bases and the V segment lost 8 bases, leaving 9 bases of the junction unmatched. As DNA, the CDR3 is TGTGCCAGCTGTCTGGGACAGGGTTTTAATCAGCCCCAGCATTTT. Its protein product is CASCLGQGFNQPQHF.

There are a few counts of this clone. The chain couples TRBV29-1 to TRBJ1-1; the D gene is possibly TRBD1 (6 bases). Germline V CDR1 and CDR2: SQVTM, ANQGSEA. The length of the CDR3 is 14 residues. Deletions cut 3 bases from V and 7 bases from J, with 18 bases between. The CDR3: CSVDWGQQGGEAFF. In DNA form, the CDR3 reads TGCAGCGTTGATTGGGGGCAACAGGGTGGTGAAGCTTTCTTT.

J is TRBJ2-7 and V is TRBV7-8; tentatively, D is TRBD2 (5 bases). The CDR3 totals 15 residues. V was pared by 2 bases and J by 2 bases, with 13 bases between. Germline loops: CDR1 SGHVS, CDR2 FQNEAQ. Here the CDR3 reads CASSLRRVRPYEQYF. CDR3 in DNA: TGTGCCAGCAGCTTAAGGCGGGTTCGACCCTACGAGCAGTACTTC.

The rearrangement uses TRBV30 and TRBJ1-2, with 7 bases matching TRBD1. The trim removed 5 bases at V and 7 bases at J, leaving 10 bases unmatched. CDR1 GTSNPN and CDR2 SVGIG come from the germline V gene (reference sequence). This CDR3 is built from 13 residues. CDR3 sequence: CAWGMTGFGGYTF. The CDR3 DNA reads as TGTGCCTGGGGGATGACAGGGTTTGGTGGCTACACCTTC.

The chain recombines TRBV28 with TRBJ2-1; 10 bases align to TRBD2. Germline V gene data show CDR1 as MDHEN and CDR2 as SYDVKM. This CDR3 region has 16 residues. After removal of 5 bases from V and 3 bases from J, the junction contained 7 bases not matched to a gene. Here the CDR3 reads CASSPWTSGIYNEQFF. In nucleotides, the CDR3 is TGTGCCAGCAGTCCATGGACTAGCGGAATCTACAATGAGCAGTTCTTC.

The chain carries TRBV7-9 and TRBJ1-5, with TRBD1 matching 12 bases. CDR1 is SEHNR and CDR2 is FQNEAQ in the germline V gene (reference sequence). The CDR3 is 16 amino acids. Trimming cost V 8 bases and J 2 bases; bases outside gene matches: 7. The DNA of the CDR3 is TGTGCCAGCGGGGGGACAGGGGGCGAGGGCAATCAGCCCCAGCATTTT. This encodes CASGGTGGEGNQPQHF.

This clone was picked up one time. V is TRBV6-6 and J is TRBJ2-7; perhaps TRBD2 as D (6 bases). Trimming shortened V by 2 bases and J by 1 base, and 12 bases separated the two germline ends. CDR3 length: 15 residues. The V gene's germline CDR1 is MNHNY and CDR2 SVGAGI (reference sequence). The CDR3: CASSYLSGTSYEQYF. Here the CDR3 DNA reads TGTGCCAGCAGTTACCTTTCCGGGACTTCCTACGAGCAGTACTTC.

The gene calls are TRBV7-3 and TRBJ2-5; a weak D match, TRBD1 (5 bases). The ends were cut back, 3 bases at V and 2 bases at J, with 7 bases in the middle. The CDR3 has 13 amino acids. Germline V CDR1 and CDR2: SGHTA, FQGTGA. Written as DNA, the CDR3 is TGTGCCAGCAGCTTGGACAATCAAGAGACCCAGTACTTC. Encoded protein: CASSLDNQETQYF.

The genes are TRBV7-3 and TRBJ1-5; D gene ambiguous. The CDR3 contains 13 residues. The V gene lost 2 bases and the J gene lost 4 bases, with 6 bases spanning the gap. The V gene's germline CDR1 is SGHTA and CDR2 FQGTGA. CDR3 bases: TGTGCCAGCAGCTTAGAGGATAATCAGCCCCAGCATTTT. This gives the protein CASSLEDNQPQHF.

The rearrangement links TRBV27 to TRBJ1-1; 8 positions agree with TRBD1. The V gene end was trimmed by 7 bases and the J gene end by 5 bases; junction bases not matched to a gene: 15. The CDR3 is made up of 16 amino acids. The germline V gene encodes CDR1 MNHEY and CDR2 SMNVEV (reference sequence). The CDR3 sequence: CASIGAQGALGTEAFF. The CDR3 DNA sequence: TGTGCCAGCATTGGAGCCCAGGGGGCGCTTGGTACTGAAGCTTTCTTT.